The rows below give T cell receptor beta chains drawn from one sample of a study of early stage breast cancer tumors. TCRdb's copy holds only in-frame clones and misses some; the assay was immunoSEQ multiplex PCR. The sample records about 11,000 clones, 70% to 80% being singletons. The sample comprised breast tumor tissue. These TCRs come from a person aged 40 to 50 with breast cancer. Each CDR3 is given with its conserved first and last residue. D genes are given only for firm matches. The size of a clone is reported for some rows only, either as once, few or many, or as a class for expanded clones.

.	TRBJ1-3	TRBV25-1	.	TGTGCCAGCAGTGGGGGCCTTAACTCTGGAAACACCATATATTTT	CASSGGLNSGNTIYF
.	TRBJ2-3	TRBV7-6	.	TGTGCCAGCAGCTTATACGGCGGGGCTAGCACAGATACGCAGTATTTT	CASSLYGGASTDTQYF
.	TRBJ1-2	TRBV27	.	TGTGCCAGCAGTACCCGTGTGGGTAACAGCGCCTATGGCTACACCTTC	CASSTRVGNSAYGYTF
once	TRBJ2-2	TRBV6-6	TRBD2	TGTGCCAGCAGGGGGACTAGGAAAAACACCGGGGAGCTGTTTTTT	CASRGTRKNTGELFF
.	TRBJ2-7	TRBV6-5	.	TGTGCCAGCAGTTACTCCCGCACCTACGAGCAGTACTTC	CASSYSRTYEQYF
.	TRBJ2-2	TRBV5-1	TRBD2	TGCGCCAGCAGCTTGGCCGTAGCGGGAGGGGCTACTAACACCGGGGAGCTGTTTTTT	CASSLAVAGGATNTGELFF
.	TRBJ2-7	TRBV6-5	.	TGTGCCAGCACCTCCCGCGGCGGGCGCTACGAGCAGTACTTC	CASTSRGGRYEQYF
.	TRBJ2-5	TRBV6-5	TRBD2	TGTGCCAGCAGTTACGAGCGGGAGGGCCGAAAGACCCAGTACTTC	CASSYEREGRKTQYF
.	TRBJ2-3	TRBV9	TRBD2	TGTGCCAGCAGCGTAGCTGTGGCTAGCGGGAGCGCAGATACGCAGTATTTT	CASSVAVASGSADTQYF
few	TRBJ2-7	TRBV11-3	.	TGTGCCAGCAGCTGGGGCTACGAGCAGTACTTC	CASSWGYEQYF
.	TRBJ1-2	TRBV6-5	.	TGTGCCAGCAGCCGCGGGGACCTACGCTTCTATGGCTACACCTTC	CASSRGDLRFYGYTF
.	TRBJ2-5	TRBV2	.	TGTGCCAGCACAGAACCGTTCCAAGAGACCCAGTACTTC	CASTEPFQETQYF
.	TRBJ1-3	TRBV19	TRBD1	TGTGCCAGTAGTAACACAGGGGGAGGTGGAAACACCATATATTTT	CASSNTGGGGNTIYF
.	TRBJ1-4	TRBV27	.	TGTGCCAGCAGTAAGGCATATGAGACCTCGAGGGAACTGTTTTTT	CASSKAYETSRELFF
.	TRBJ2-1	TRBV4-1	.	TGCGCCAGCAGCCGGGACTTTCAGGAGCAGTTCTTC	CASSRDFQEQFF
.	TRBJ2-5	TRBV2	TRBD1	TGTGCCAGCAAGTTCGACAGGGTGGAGACCCAGTACTTC	CASKFDRVETQYF
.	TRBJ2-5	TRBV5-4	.	TGTGCCAGCAGCTTGGGTATAAGTATTCAAGAGACCCAGTACTTC	CASSLGISIQETQYF
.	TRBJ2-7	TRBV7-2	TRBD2	TGTGCCAGCAGCGAAGGAATGGTACTAGCGGGAGACTACGAGCAGTACTTC	CASSEGMVLAGDYEQYF
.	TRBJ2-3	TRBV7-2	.	TGTGCCAGCAGCCCGATAACGGGGGATACGCAGTATTTT	CASSPITGDTQYF
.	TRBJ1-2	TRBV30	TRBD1	TGTGCCTGGAGTGAAGCAGGGGGCGGAGGCTATGGCTACACCTTC	CAWSEAGGGGYGYTF
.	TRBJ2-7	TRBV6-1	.	TGTGCCAGCAGTGAAGGAGGGGGACCCTACGAGCAGTACTTC	CASSEGGGPYEQYF
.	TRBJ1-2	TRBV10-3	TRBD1	TGTGCCATCAGTGAGTCACAGGGGATAAATGGCTACACCTTC	CAISESQGINGYTF
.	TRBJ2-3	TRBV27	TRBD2	TGTGCCAGCAGTCCATTACTAGCGGGGTACACAGATACGCAGTATTTT	CASSPLLAGYTDTQYF
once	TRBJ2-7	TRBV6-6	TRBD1	TGTGCCAGCAGATCCGGGACAGGGGGCTACGAGCAGTACTTC	CASRSGTGGYEQYF
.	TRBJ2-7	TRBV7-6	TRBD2	TGTGCCAGCAGCTCTTATAGCGGGAGGGCGGGGGAGCAGTACTTC	CASSSYSGRAGEQYF
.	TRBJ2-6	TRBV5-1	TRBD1	TGCGCCAGCAGCTTGGACGGCAGGGGGCTTGGGGCCAACGTCCTGACTTTC	CASSLDGRGLGANVLTF
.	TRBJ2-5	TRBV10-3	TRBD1	TGTGCCATCAGTGAAGGCAGGGGGAAAGAGACCCAGTACTTC	CAISEGRGKETQYF
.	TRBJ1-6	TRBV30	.	TGTGCCTGGAGTAGGCAGGATAATTCACCCCTCCACTTT	CAWSRQDNSPLHF
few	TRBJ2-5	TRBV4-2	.	TGTGCCAGCAGCCAAGCTACTGTCCCGGGGGAAGAGACCCAGTACTTC	CASSQATVPGEETQYF
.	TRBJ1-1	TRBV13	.	TGTGCCAGCAGCAAACCGACAGATAACACTGAAGCTTTCTTT	CASSKPTDNTEAFF
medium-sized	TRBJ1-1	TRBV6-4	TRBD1	TGTGCCAGCAGTTACGACAGGGCGAGCACTGAAGCTTTCTTT	CASSYDRASTEAFF
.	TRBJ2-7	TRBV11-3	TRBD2	TGTGCCAGCAGCTTATACGAGGGAGGGGAGCAGTACTTC	CASSLYEGGEQYF
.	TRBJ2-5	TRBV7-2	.	TGTGCCAGCAGCTTTTCTGGGGGGACCCAGTACTTC	CASSFSGGTQYF
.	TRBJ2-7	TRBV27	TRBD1	TGTGCCAGCAGTTCAGGACAGGGGTGGAACGAGCAGTACTTC	CASSSGQGWNEQYF
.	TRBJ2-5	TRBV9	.	TGTGCCAGCAGCACCCTAGCAGGGAGGGGGGAGACCCAGTACTTC	CASSTLAGRGETQYF